This T cell receptor (beta chain) is drawn from a study of Ad26.COV2.S vaccination and SARS-CoV-2 variants. Of note for this clone: Its antigen remains unknown.

The assay was immunoSEQ multiplex PCR, and TCRdb's table has in-frame clones only and misses some. The top ten hold roughly 3.5% of the sample, which has around 350,000 clones, 70% to 90% seen once. Study-level findings and limits: Spike-specific responses of CD8+ and CD4+ T cells were reported to display substantial breadth after vaccination.

Treatment: some 19 received Ad26.COV2.S at low or high dose, single or two shots; 5 received placebo; per-sample allocation not given. Material that was analyzed had been drawn on day 63 after the first vaccine or placebo injection. An adult of 18-55 years in Boston served as donor. An Ad26 vector was used to express Wuhan-strain SARS-CoV-2 spike as the vaccine. CDR1 and CDR2 from the germline V gene are MGHRA and YSYEKL. This CDR3 region has 15 residues. V gave up 3 bases and J gave up 0 bases, with 11 bases separating them. Sequencing was performed on peripheral blood, taken in a trial of Ad26.COV2.S vaccine versus placebo. This receptor was obtained from a person aged 18 to 59 who received the Ad26.COV2.S COVID-19 vaccine or a placebo. This chain uses TRBV4-1 with TRBJ1-1, with unresolved D. The CDR3 reads CASSHPGGLNTEAFF. The DNA of the CDR3 is TGCGCCAGCAGCCACCCGGGAGGGTTGAACACTGAAGCTTTCTTT.